These T cell receptor beta chains were read from a single sample in a study of blood T cell repertoires in COVID-19. TCRdb's copy holds only in-frame clones and misses some; the assay was immunoSEQ multiplex PCR. The profile shows a few hundred thousand clones, roughly nine tenths of them singletons. The sequenced material came from PBMCs or T cells enriched from blood (not recorded which). These receptors originate from a woman aged 40 to 50 who had been exposed to COVID-19. CDR3s include the opening cysteine and the closing phenylalanine or tryptophan. The D gene is left open where the match is weak. Clone sizes are given selectively: once, few, many, or a class where the clone is expanded.

D	J	V	size	CDR3	DNA
TRBD1	TRBJ1-5	TRBV28	-	CASRGQGVNQPQHF	TGTGCCAGCAGAGGACAGGGGGTTAATCAGCCCCAGCATTTT
TRBD1	TRBJ1-2	TRBV4-3	-	CASSQGDSSPYGYTF	TGCGCCAGCAGCCAAGGGGACAGTTCCCCCTATGGCTACACCTTC
TRBD2	TRBJ2-1	TRBV5-4	-	CASSLDPQRGGHEQFF	TGTGCCAGCAGCTTGGATCCCCAGCGGGGGGGCCATGAGCAGTTCTTC
TRBD2	TRBJ2-1	TRBV14	-	CASSQVGGSSYNEQFF	TGTGCCAGCAGCCAAGTCGGGGGGAGCTCCTACAATGAGCAGTTCTTC
-	TRBJ1-4	TRBV2	-	CASSYRAANEKLFF	TGTGCCAGCAGCTACAGGGCCGCTAATGAAAAACTGTTTTTT
TRBD1	TRBJ2-1	TRBV10-3	-	CAISDTGQVHDEQFF	TGTGCCATCAGTGATACGGGACAGGTCCACGATGAGCAGTTCTTC
TRBD2	TRBJ2-5	TRBV5-4	-	CASSGKQRGSQETQYF	TGTGCCAGCAGCGGAAAACAGCGGGGCTCCCAAGAGACCCAGTACTTC
-	TRBJ2-7	TRBV7-4	-	CASSFSRRPYEQYF	TGTGCCAGCAGCTTCTCGCGCCGTCCCTACGAGCAGTACTTC
TRBD1	TRBJ2-2	TRBV7-9	-	CASSLGQGAGGELFF	TGTGCCAGCAGCTTAGGACAGGGGGCCGGCGGGGAGCTGTTTTTT
TRBD2	TRBJ2-7	TRBV3-1/TRBV3-2	-	CASSQPGLAGVIVEQYF	TGTGCCAGCAGCCAACCGGGACTAGCGGGAGTCATCGTCGAGCAGTACTTC
-	TRBJ2-7	TRBV27	few	CASSLYKAGAEQYF	TGTGCCAGCAGTTTATACAAGGCAGGGGCCGAGCAGTACTTC
-	TRBJ2-2	TRBV5-4	-	CASRSDTNTGELFF	TGTGCCAGCCGTTCGGACACGAACACCGGGGAGCTGTTTTTT
TRBD1	TRBJ1-1	TRBV19	-	CASSIDGTDTEAFF	TGTGCCAGTAGTATAGACGGGACAGACACTGAAGCTTTCTTT
-	TRBJ1-1	TRBV14	-	CASSQGGGREAFF	TGTGCCAGCAGCCAAGGAGGAGGGAGAGAAGCTTTCTTT
TRBD1	TRBJ1-6	TRBV5-6	-	CASSFFATGAPFGSPLHF	TGTGCCAGCAGCTTTTTCGCGACAGGGGCTCCCTTTGGTTCACCCCTCCACTTT
-	TRBJ2-7	TRBV7-2	-	CASSLVVMDSYEQYF	TGTGCCAGCAGCTTAGTCGTTATGGACAGCTACGAGCAGTACTTC
TRBD2	TRBJ2-2	TRBV5-1	-	CASSGLAGPGTGELFF	TGCGCCAGCAGCGGACTAGCGGGGCCTGGGACCGGGGAGCTGTTTTTT
-	TRBJ1-6	TRBV6-1	-	CASSDDSNNSPLHF	TGTGCCAGCAGTGACGACAGCAACAATTCACCCCTCCACTTT
-	TRBJ2-1	TRBV19	-	CASRRGNRVSYNEQFF	TGTGCCAGTCGTCGGGGTAACAGGGTCTCCTACAATGAGCAGTTCTTC
-	TRBJ2-2	TRBV3-1/TRBV3-2	-	CASSPSPTMWELFF	TGTGCCAGCAGCCCGAGCCCGACAATGTGGGAGCTGTTTTTT
TRBD1	TRBJ1-2	TRBV5-1	-	CASSRDSLRDREPNGYGYTF	TGCGCCAGCAGCCGCGACTCACTCCGGGACAGGGAACCTAATGGCTATGGCTACACCTTC
TRBD1	TRBJ2-2	TRBV24-1	-	CATSDSDRGRPGELFF	TGTGCCACCAGTGACTCGGACAGGGGACGACCCGGGGAGCTGTTTTTT
-	TRBJ2-7	TRBV12-3/TRBV12-4	-	CASSSGWEQYF	TGTGCCAGCAGTTCCGGGTGGGAGCAGTACTTC
TRBD1	TRBJ1-2	TRBV30	-	CAWNLQGAGGYTF	TGTGCCTGGAACCTGCAGGGGGCAGGTGGCTACACCTTC
-	TRBJ2-7	TRBV11-2	once	CASSLVQERDEQYF	TGTGCCAGCAGCTTAGTCCAAGAGAGAGACGAGCAGTACTTC
TRBD1	TRBJ1-6	TRBV19	-	CASRSGQGGNSPLHF	TGTGCCAGTAGGTCTGGACAGGGAGGAAATTCACCCCTCCACTTT
-	TRBJ1-6	TRBV11-1	-	CASSYQTSAGTPLHF	TGTGCCAGCAGCTACCAAACCTCGGCAGGAACACCCCTCCACTTT
-	TRBJ1-5	TRBV6-5	-	CASSLDPDQPQHF	TGTGCCAGCAGTCTTGATCCGGATCAGCCCCAGCATTTT
-	TRBJ2-5	TRBV27	-	CASSSPTTDTPKLQETQYF	TGTGCCAGCAGTTCCCCAACGACAGATACCCCTAAACTCCAAGAGACCCAGTACTTC
-	TRBJ1-2	TRBV12-3/TRBV12-4	-	CASSLRGSYGYTF	TGTGCCAGCAGTTTAAGGGGAAGCTATGGCTACACCTTC
TRBD2	TRBJ2-7	TRBV6-2/TRBV6-3	-	CASSYSGLADYEQYF	TGTGCCAGCAGTTACTCTGGGCTAGCGGACTACGAGCAGTACTTC
-	TRBJ1-2	TRBV29-1	-	CSVGNRENYGYTF	TGCAGCGTTGGTAACAGGGAGAACTATGGCTACACCTTC
-	TRBJ1-2	TRBV11-1	-	CASSLADGRRNYTF	TGTGCCAGCAGCTTAGCTGACGGGCGGAGGAACTACACCTTC
-	TRBJ2-2	TRBV7-3	once	CASSLTGTGNTGELFF	TGTGCCAGCAGCTTAACCGGGACTGGAAACACCGGGGAGCTGTTTTTT
TRBD2	TRBJ2-1	TRBV6-2/TRBV6-3	-	CASTPIAQKGVNSGVRNEQFF	TGTGCCAGCACCCCCATAGCGCAAAAGGGAGTCAATAGCGGGGTGCGTAATGAGCAGTTCTTC
TRBD1	TRBJ1-4	TRBV5-1	-	CASSLTGTGNEKLFF	TGCGCCAGCAGCTTAACCGGGACAGGGAATGAAAAACTGTTTTTT
-	TRBJ2-7	TRBV10-1	-	CASSESAGLHEQYF	TGCGCCAGCAGTGAATCGGCAGGGCTCCACGAGCAGTACTTC
TRBD1	TRBJ1-5	TRBV7-2	-	CASSLGGTGNQPQHF	TGTGCCAGCAGCTTAGGAGGGACAGGCAATCAGCCCCAGCATTTT
-	TRBJ2-2	TRBV6-2/TRBV6-3	-	CASSHPSTGELFF	TGTGCCAGCAGCCACCCGAGCACCGGGGAGCTGTTTTTT
-	TRBJ1-5	TRBV19	-	CASSISAGNQPQHF	TGTGCCAGTAGTATATCCGCGGGGAATCAGCCCCAGCATTTT
TRBD2	TRBJ2-2	TRBV7-7	-	CASSGLAGGSKGTGELFF	TGTGCTAGCAGCGGACTAGCGGGAGGAAGTAAGGGCACCGGGGAGCTGTTTTTT
-	TRBJ2-7	TRBV6-5	-	CASSPKDSAAYEQYF	TGTGCCAGCAGTCCTAAGGACTCGGCCGCCTACGAGCAGTACTTC
-	TRBJ2-2	TRBV5-1	-	CASSPGTTNTGELFF	TGCGCCAGCAGCCCCGGGACAACCAACACCGGGGAGCTGTTTTTT
TRBD1	TRBJ1-1	TRBV6-5	-	CASSRTGVNTEAFF	TGTGCCAGCAGTAGGACAGGGGTCAACACTGAAGCTTTCTTT
-	TRBJ1-6	TRBV5-4	-	CASSLGDGNSPLHF	TGTGCCAGCAGCTTGGGAGACGGGAATTCACCCCTCCACTTT
-	TRBJ2-7	TRBV6-1	-	CASSELVGAGEQYF	TGTGCCAGCAGTGAATTGGTGGGAGCGGGCGAGCAGTACTTC
TRBD1	TRBJ1-2	TRBV29-1	few	CSVEETGVGYTF	TGCAGCGTTGAAGAGACAGGGGTTGGCTACACCTTC
-	TRBJ1-4	TRBV30	once	CAWSVEKGMNEKLFF	TGTGCCTGGAGTGTAGAGAAGGGGATGAATGAAAAACTGTTTTTT
TRBD1	TRBJ1-1	TRBV2	-	CASSTGIATEAFF	TGTGCCAGCTCGACAGGGATTGCGACTGAAGCTTTCTTT
-	TRBJ1-1	TRBV10-2	few	CAVLQRGAGDTEAFF	TGCGCCGTCCTACAACGGGGGGCAGGGGACACTGAAGCTTTCTTT
-	TRBJ2-2	TRBV7-6	-	CASSLTGSGRTGELFF	TGTGCCAGCAGTTTGACAGGGTCAGGGAGGACCGGGGAGCTGTTTTTT
TRBD1	TRBJ1-2	TRBV5-5	-	CASSRQGGNYGYTF	TGTGCCAGCAGTAGACAGGGTGGTAACTATGGCTACACCTTC
-	TRBJ1-2	TRBV5-1	-	CASRDMYYGYTF	TGCGCCAGCCGAGACATGTACTATGGCTACACCTTC
TRBD2	TRBJ2-1	TRBV9	-	CASSVRSSGSYNEQFF	TGTGCCAGCAGCGTAAGATCTAGCGGGAGCTACAATGAGCAGTTCTTC